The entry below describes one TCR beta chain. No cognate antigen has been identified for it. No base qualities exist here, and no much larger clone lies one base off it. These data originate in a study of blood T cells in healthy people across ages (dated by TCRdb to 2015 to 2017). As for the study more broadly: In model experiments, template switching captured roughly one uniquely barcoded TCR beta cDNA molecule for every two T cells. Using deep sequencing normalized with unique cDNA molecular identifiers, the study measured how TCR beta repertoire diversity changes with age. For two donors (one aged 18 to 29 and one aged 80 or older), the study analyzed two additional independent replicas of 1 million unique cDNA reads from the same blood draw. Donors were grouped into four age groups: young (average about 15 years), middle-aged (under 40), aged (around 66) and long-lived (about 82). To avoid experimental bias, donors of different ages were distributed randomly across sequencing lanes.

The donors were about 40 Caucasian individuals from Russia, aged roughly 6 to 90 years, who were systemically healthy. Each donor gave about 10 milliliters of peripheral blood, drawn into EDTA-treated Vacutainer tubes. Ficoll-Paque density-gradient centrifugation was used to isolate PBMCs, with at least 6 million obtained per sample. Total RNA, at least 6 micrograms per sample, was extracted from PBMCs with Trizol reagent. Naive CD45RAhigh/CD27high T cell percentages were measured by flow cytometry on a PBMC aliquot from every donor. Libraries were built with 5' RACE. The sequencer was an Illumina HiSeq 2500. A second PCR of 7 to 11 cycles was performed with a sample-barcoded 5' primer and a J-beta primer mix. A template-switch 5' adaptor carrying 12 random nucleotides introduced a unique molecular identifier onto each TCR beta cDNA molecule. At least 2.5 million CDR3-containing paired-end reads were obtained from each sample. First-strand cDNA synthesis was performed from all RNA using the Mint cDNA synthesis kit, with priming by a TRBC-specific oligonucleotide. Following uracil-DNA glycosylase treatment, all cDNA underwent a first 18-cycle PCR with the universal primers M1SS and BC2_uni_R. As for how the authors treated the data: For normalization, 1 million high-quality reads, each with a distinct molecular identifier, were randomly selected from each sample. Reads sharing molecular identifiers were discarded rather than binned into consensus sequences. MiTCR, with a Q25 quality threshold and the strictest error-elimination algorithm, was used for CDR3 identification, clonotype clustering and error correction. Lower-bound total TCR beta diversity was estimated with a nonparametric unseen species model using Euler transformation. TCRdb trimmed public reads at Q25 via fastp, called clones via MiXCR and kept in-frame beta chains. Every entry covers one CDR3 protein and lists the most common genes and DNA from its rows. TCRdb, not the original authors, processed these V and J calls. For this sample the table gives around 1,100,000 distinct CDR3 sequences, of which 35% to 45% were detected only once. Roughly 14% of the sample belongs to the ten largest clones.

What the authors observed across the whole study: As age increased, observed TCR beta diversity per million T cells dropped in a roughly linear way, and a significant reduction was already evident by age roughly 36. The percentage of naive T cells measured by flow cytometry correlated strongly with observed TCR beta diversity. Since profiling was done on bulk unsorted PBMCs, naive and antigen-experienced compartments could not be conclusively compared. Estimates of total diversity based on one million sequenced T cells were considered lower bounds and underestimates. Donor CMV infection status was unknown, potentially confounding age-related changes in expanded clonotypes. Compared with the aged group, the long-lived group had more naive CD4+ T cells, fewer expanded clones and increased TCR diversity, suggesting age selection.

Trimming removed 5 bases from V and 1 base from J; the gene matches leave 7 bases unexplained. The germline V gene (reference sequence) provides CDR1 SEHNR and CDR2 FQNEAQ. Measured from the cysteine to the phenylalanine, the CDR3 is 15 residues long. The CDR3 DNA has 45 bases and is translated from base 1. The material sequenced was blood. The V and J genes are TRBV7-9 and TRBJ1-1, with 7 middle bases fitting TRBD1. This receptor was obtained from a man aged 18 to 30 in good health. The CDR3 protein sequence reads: CASSETGAGNTEAFF. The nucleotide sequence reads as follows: TGTGCCAGCAGCGAAACAGGGGCCGGGAACACTGAAGCTTTCTTT.